The 21 T cell receptor beta chains listed next were all sequenced from one sample in a study of control samples from healthy donors and cancer patients. Clones were sequenced by immunoSEQ multiplex PCR, and TCRdb holds only the in-frame ones, with some missing. The table records about 160,000 clones, just over 95% of them present only once. Source material: blood. Receptors were obtained from a woman aged 30 to 39 in good health.

With respect to this clone: Distinct nucleotide sequences in the sample also encode this CDR3. The genes are TRBV3-1 (or the pseudogene TRBV3-2) and TRBJ1-6; D is ambiguous. Germline CDR1 LGHDT, CDR2 YNNKEL (reference sequence). Trimming stripped 1 base from V and 11 bases from J, with 6 bases between. The CDR3 runs to 12 residues. The CDR3 sequence is CASSQGPPPLHF. The DNA of the CDR3 is TGTGCCAGCAGCCAAGGACCCCCACCCCTCCACTTT.

CDR3 amino acids: CASSHPWERDTDTQYF. CDR3 bases: TGTGCCAGCAGCCATCCCTGGGAGCGGGACACAGATACGCAGTATTTT. V gene TRBV5-4 combines with J gene TRBJ2-3, with 7 bases that match TRBD2. This CDR3 has 16 residues. CDR1 and CDR2 from the germline V gene are SGHNT and YYREEE (reference sequence). V shed 4 bases and J 2 bases; nucleotides not matched to a gene: 10.

The rearrangement links TRBV6-2 or TRBV6-3 to TRBJ2-6; D is unclear. The CDR3 extends over 14 amino acids. Germline loops: CDR1 MNHEY, CDR2 SVGEGT. Trimming stripped 2 bases from V and 0 bases from J, with 2 bases between. CDR3 nucleotide sequence: TGTGCCAGCAGTTACGACTCTGGGGCCAACGTCCTGACTTTC. Translation gives CASSYDSGANVLTF.

The CDR3 nucleotides are TGTGCCAGCAGTTTCAGTATTCGGACTAGGAAATACAATGAGCAGTTCTTC. Its translation: CASSFSIRTRKYNEQFF. This chain joins TRBV27 and TRBJ2-1, with 7 nucleotides matching TRBD2. The CDR3 totals 17 residues. Trimming took 3 bases from V and 4 from J; bases not matched to a gene: 12. From germline, CDR1 is MNHEY and CDR2 SMNVEV (reference sequence).

The rearrangement links TRBV6-1 to TRBJ2-7, with D hard to call. Per the germline V gene, CDR1 is MNHNS and CDR2 is SASEGT. Trimming left V 0 bases short and J 3 bases short, with 6 bases between. The CDR3 runs 13 residues. The CDR3 loop reads CASSEAQLYEQYF. DNA for the CDR3: TGTGCCAGCAGTGAAGCCCAGCTCTACGAGCAGTACTTC.

V is TRBV5-6 and J is TRBJ2-5; possible D gene TRBD1, 6 bases. Germline CDR1 SGHDT, CDR2 YYEEEE. The CDR3 is made up of 14 amino acids. V lost 4 bases, J lost 2 bases, and 12 bases lay in between. The DNA for the CDR3 is TGTGCCAGCAGCCGGCAGGGGTGGCAAGAGACCCAGTACTTC. This encodes CASSRQGWQETQYF.

The V and J genes are TRBV5-1 and TRBJ1-5; unclear D gene. Trimming left V 2 bases short and J 2 bases short, with 5 bases between. Germline V gene lookup returns CDR1 SGHRS and CDR2 YFSETQ. This CDR3 contains 13 residues. CDR3 loop: CASSFDGNQPQHF. The CDR3 bases are TGCGCCAGCAGCTTCGACGGCAATCAGCCCCAGCATTTT.

The chain is built from TRBV28 and TRBJ2-1, with 11 bases identical to TRBD2. Germline trimming cut 5 bases from V and 6 bases from J; bases unmatched to any gene: 6. Looked up from germline, CDR1 is MDHEN and CDR2 is SYDVKM. The length of the CDR3 is 15 residues. The CDR3 region has the DNA TGTGCCAGCAGTCCTAGCGGGAGGAAACTCAATGAGCAGTTCTTC. The encoded protein is CASSPSGRKLNEQFF.

The chain combines TRBV19 with TRBJ1-5; tentative D call: TRBD1 (5 bases). Per the germline V gene, CDR1 is LNHDA and CDR2 is SQIVND (reference sequence). Trimming shortened V by 9 bases and J by 2 bases, and 20 bases separated the two germline ends. This CDR3 is built from 16 residues. The CDR3 protein is CASFGGGNGGNQPQHF. CDR3 DNA sequence: TGTGCCAGCTTCGGGGGAGGGAATGGAGGCAATCAGCCCCAGCATTTT.

The chain employs TRBV13 and TRBJ2-5; TRBD1 agrees at 7 bases. Trimming at V came to 4 bases and at J to 4 bases, leaving 9 bases not matched to a gene. Per germline, CDR1 PRHDT and CDR2 FYEKMQ (reference sequence). This CDR3 has 15 amino acids. The CDR3 loop reads CASSSQGLNAETQYF. In nucleotides, the CDR3 is TGTGCCAGCAGCTCACAGGGGTTGAACGCAGAGACCCAGTACTTC.

This rearrangement joins TRBV19 to TRBJ1-5; a weak D match, TRBD1 (6 bases). Germline CDR1 and CDR2: LNHDA and SQIVND (reference sequence). The CDR3 consists of 16 residues. V was clipped by 0 bases and J by 3 bases, with 12 bases between them. The chain's CDR3 is CASSIESGQINQPQHF. The CDR3 coding sequence is TGTGCCAGTAGTATAGAAAGTGGACAGATCAATCAGCCCCAGCATTTT.

V is TRBV5-4 and J is TRBJ1-1; D is perhaps TRBD1 (5 bases). Trimming removed 1 base at V and 0 bases at J, with 10 bases between. CDR3 length: 15 residues. The germline V gene encodes CDR1 SGHNT and CDR2 YYREEE (reference sequence). The CDR3 nucleotides read TGTGCCAGCAGCTTGCAGGGACTCATGAACACTGAAGCTTTCTTT. As protein: CASSLQGLMNTEAFF. Variable domain in full (rest from reference TRBV5-4 and TRBJ1-1): ETGVTQSPTHLIKTRGQQVTLRCSSQSGHNTVSWYQQALGQGPQFIFQYYREEENGRGNFPPRFSGLQFPNYSSELNVNALELDDSALYLCASSLQGLMNTEAFFGQGTRLTVV.

The chain links TRBV5-4 to TRBJ1-2, with 8 positions matching TRBD1. V lost 3 bases to trimming and J lost 7 bases; unmatched junction nucleotides: 2. Germline V gives CDR1 SGHNT, CDR2 YYREEE (reference sequence). The CDR3 sequence is 12 residues long. This chain's CDR3 is CASSYGQGGYTF. CDR3 coding DNA: TGTGCCAGCAGCTACGGACAGGGTGGCTACACCTTC.

This chain uses TRBV7-9 with TRBJ1-1; 9 bases map to TRBD1. The CDR3 runs 15 residues. The V gene's germline CDR1 is SEHNR and CDR2 FQNEAQ (reference sequence). V shed 5 bases, J shed 3 bases, and the junction held 7 bases outside the gene matches. The CDR3 reads CASSAWTGEYTEAFF. Written as DNA, the CDR3 is TGTGCCAGCAGCGCCTGGACAGGGGAGTACACTGAAGCTTTCTTT. Full variable domain (outside the CDR3, taken from reference TRBV7-9 and TRBJ1-1): DTGVSQNPRHKITKRGQNVTFRCDPISEHNRLYWYRQTLGQGPEFLTYFQNEAQLEKSRLLSDRFSAERPKGSFSTLEIQRTEQGDSAMYLCASSAWTGEYTEAFFGQGTRLTVV.

The gene calls are TRBV6-4 and TRBJ1-5, with a weak D call TRBD1 (5 bases). The germline V and J ends were trimmed by 0 bases and 6 bases, with 9 bases remaining between them. The CDR3 length is 14 residues. Germline lookup yields CDR1 MRHNA and CDR2 SNTAGT. The CDR3 DNA reads TGTGCCAGCAGTGACTCCCGGGGGAGTCAGCCCCAGCATTTT. This codes for CASSDSRGSQPQHF.

The chain carries TRBV9 and TRBJ1-2; D remains unclear. The CDR3 loop spans 13 amino acids. V gave up 3 bases and J gave up 3 bases, with 9 bases separating them. Germline V gene data show CDR1 as SGDLS and CDR2 as YYNGEE. The CDR3 spells CASSGVGDYGYTF. CDR3 DNA: TGTGCCAGCAGCGGAGTTGGAGACTATGGCTACACCTTC.

V gene TRBV30 combines with J gene TRBJ1-3; 7 bases line up with TRBD1. The CDR3 covers 19 residues. V shed 4 bases, J shed 0 bases, and the junction held 18 bases outside the gene matches. Per germline, CDR1 GTSNPN and CDR2 SVGIG (reference sequence). CDR3 sequence reads: CAWTRGRGQAFPSGNTIYF. DNA for the CDR3: TGTGCCTGGACTCGAGGGAGGGGGCAGGCGTTTCCCTCTGGAAACACCATATATTTT.

This clone was counted once. The V gene is TRBV11-2, the J gene TRBJ2-1, with 8 bases identical to TRBD2. With 4 bases clipped from V and 1 base from J, the junction kept 3 bases outside the gene matches. CDR1 and CDR2 from the germline V gene are SGHAT and FQNNGV. The CDR3 totals 15 residues. CDR3 amino acids: CASSSSGGSYNEQFF. The CDR3 nucleotides are TGTGCCAGCAGCTCCTCGGGGGGGTCCTACAATGAGCAGTTCTTC.

This chain connects TRBV5-1 to TRBJ1-6; D remains ambiguous. Trimming took off 4 bases at V and 7 bases at J, with 27 bases between the two ends. The CDR3 totals 19 residues. Per germline, CDR1 SGHRS and CDR2 YFSETQ. DNA of the CDR3: TGCGCCAGCAGCCGTTGGGTAAGATCGGGAGAAGGGCAGAATTCACCCCTCCACTTT. This gives the protein CASSRWVRSGEGQNSPLHF.

In this sample, this clone turned up once. This sequence joins TRBV3-1 (or the pseudogene TRBV3-2) and TRBJ1-5; D unresolved. This CDR3 has 14 amino acids. V dropped 1 base and J dropped 7 bases, with 11 bases sitting between them. CDR1 and CDR2 (germline): LGHDT, YNNKEL (reference sequence). The DNA of the CDR3 is TGTGCCAGCAGCCAAGGAAGGTCAGACCAGCCCCAGCATTTT. It codes for CASSQGRSDQPQHF.

The chain carries TRBV6-1 and TRBJ2-3, with D perhaps TRBD2 (7 bases). The length of the CDR3 is 17 residues. V was trimmed by 4 bases and J by 2 bases, leaving 19 bases between them. Germline V gene lookup returns CDR1 MNHNS and CDR2 SASEGT. CDR3 loop: CASSALGGPVHTDTQYF. The CDR3 bases are TGTGCCAGCAGTGCGCTGGGGGGGCCAGTACACACAGATACGCAGTATTTT.